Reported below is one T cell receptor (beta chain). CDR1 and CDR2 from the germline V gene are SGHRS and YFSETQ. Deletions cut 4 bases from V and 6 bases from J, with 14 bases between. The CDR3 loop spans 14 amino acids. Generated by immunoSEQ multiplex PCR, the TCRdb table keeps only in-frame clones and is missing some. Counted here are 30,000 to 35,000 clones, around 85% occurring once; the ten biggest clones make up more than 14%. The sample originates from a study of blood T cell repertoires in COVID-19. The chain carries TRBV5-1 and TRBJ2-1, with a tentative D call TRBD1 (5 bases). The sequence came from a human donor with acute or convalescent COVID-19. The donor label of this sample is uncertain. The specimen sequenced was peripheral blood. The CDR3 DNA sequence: TGCGCCAGCAGCGACCCTACAGGTACCAATGAGCAGTTCTTC. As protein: CASSDPTGTNEQFF.